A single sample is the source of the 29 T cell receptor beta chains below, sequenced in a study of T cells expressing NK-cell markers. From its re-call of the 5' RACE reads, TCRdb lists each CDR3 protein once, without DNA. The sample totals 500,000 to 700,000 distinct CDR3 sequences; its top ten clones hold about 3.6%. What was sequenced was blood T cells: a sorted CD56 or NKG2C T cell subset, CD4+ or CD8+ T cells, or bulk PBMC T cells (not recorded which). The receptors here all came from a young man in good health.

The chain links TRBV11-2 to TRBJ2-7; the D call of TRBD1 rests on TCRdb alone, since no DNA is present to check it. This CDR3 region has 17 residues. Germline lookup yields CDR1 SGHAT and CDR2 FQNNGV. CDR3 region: CASSLGLWTEDSYEQYF.

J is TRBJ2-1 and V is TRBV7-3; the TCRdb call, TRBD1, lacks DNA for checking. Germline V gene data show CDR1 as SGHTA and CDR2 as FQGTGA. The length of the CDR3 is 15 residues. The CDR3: CASSLSQGVGNEQFF.

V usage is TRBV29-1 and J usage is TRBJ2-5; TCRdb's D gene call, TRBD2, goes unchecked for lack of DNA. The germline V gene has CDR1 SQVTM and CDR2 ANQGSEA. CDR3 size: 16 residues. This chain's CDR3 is CSVNSGRALGLETQYF.

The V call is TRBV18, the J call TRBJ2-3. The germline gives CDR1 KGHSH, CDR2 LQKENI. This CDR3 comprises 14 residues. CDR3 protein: CASSQQGLGGTQYF.

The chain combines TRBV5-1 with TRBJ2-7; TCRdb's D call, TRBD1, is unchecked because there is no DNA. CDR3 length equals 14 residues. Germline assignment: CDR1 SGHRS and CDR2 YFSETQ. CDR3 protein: CASSLYRSSYEQYF.

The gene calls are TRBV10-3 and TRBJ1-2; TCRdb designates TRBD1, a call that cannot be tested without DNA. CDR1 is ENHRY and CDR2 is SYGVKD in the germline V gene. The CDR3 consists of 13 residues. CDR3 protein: CAAENGADYGYTF.

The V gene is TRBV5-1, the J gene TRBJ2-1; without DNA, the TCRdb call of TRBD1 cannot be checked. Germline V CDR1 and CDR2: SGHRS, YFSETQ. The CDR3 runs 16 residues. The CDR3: CASSLGRGGSYNEQFF.

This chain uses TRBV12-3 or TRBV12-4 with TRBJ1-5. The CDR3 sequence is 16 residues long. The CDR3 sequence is CASSPPGEEGNQPQHF.

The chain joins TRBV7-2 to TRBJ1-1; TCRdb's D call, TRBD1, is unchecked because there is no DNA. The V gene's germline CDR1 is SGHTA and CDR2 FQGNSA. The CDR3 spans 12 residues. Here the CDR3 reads CASSYRGDEAFF.

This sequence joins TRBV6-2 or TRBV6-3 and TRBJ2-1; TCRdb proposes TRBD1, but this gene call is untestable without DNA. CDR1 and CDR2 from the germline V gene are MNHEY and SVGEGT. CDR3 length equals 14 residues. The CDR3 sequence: CASPVPGGYNEQFF.

The chain's CDR3 is CASSIGGGLYNEQFF. The rearrangement uses TRBV19 and TRBJ2-1. The germline CDR1 and CDR2 sequences are LNHDA and SQIVND (reference sequence). The CDR3 runs 15 residues.

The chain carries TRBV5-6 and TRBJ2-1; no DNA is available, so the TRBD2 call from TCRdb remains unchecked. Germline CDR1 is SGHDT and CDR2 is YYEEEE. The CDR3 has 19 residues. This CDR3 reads CASSVPPGLAGVLDNEQFF.

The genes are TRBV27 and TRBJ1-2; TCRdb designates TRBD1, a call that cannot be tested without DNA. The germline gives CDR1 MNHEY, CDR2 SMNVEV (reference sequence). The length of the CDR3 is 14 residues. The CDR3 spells CASSPGFNNYGYTF.

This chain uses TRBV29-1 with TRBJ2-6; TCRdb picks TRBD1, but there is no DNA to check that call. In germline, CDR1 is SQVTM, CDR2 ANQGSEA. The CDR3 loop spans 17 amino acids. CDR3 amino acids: CSVAPGQGRKGANVLTF.

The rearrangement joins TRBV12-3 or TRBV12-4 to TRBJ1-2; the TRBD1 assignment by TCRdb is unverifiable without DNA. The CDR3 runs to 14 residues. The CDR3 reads CASSSGTEVYGYTF.

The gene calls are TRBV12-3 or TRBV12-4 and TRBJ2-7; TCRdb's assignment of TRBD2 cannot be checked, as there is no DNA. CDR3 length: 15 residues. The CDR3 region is CASRPGLAATYEQYF.

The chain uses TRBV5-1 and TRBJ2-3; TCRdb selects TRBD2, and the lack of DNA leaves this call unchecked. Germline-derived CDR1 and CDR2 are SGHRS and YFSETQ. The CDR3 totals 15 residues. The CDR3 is CASSPLPGHTDTQYF.

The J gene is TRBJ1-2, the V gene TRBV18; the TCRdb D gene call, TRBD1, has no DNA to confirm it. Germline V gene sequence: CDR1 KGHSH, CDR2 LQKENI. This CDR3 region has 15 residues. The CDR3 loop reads CASSPGTGANYGYTF.

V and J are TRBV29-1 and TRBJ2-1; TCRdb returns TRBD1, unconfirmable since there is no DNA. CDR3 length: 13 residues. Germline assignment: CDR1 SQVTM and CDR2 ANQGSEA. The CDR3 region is CSLRIPGSNEQFF.

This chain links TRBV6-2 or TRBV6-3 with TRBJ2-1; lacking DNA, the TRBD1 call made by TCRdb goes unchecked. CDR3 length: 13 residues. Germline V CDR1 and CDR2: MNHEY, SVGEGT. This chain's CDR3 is CASSRDPYNEQFF.

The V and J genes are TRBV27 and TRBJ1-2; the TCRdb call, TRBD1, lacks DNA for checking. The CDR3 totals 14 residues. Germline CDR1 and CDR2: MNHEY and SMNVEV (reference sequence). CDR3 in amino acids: CASRRTGGDDGYTF.

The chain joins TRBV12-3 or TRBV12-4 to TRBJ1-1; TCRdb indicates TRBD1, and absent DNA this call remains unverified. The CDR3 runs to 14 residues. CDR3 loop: CASSPGQGFKKAFF.

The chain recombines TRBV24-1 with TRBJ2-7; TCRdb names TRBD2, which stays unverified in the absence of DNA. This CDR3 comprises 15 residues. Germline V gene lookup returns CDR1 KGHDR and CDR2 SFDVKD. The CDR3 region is CATSDTSGRSYEQYF.

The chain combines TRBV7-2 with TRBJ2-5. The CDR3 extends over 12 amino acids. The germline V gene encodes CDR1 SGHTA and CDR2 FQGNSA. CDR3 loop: CASSPSPGTQYF.

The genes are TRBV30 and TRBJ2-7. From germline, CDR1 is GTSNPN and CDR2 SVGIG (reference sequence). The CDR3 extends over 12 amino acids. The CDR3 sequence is CAWSVASSKQYF.

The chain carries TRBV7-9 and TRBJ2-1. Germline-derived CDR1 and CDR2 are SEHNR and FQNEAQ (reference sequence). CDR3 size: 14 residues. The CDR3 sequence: CATARGYAYNEQFF.

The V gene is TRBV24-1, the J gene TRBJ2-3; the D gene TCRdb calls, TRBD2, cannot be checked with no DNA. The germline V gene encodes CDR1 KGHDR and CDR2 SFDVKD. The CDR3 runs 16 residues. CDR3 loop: CATSDPGLAGGGTQYF.

CDR3 region: CASARDEKLFF. The V gene is TRBV12-3 or TRBV12-4, the J gene TRBJ1-4. The CDR3 spans 11 residues.

CDR3 sequence reads: CASSPPPSGKIREQFF. The rearrangement links TRBV7-3 to TRBJ2-1; the D call from TCRdb, TRBD2, cannot be confirmed without DNA. Germline CDR1 is SGHTA and CDR2 is FQGTGA. The CDR3 covers 16 residues.